This T cell receptor beta chain came from a study of T cells in Graves' hyperthyroidism and ophthalmopathy. Researchers took RNA transcripts and amplified the TCR beta CDR3 regions from them. During a first-round RT-PCR of the TCR CDR3, the HTBI primer set was used. In TCRdb, the multiplex PCR reads were re-called with MiXCR into one record per CDR3 protein. The table includes over 700,000 distinct CDR3 sequences, roughly 40% detected once. Germline V CDR1 and CDR2: SGDLS, YYNGEE. The ends lost 5 bases at V and 4 bases at J; junction bases unmatched: 13. There are 16 residues in the CDR3. The material sequenced was blood. The chain links TRBV9 to TRBJ2-5, with 8 nucleotides matching TRBD1. The TCR sequence derives from a man aged 18 to 30 with Graves' hyperthyroidism. The CDR3 loop reads CASSYAASTGGETQYF. Written as DNA, the CDR3 is TGTGCCAGCAGTTACGCCGCCTCAACAGGGGGAGAGACCCAGTACTTC.